The present TCR beta chain was sequenced within a study of CD8 T cells in Susac syndrome. CDR1 is MGHRA and CDR2 is YSYEKL in the germline V gene. V was trimmed by 1 base and J by 1 base, leaving 7 bases between them. This CDR3 has 15 amino acids. Study-wide points: Clonal expansion was not seen in any Susac syndrome CD4+ T cell repertoire.

Random hexamers were used to reverse transcribe an amount of roughly 0.5 to 1 ug RNA. The authors amplified TCR beta CDR3 across 54 Vbeta and 13 Jbeta using immunoSEQ multiplex PCR. Each CDR3 protein gets one entry after TCRdb re-called the immunoSEQ multiplex PCR reads with MiXCR. The sample holds 150,000 to 160,000 distinct CDR3 sequences, 85% to 95% seen once. As to this clonotype: What it recognizes is unknown.

V gene TRBV4-1 combines with J gene TRBJ1-4; D is unclear. The origin of this receptor is a human donor with Susac syndrome. Specimen: CD4+ T cells from PBMCs. The CDR3 region is CASSQVEITNEKLFF. The CDR3 nucleotides read TGCGCCAGCAGCCAAGTGGAGATAACTAATGAAAAACTGTTTTTT.